Following are 12 T cell receptor beta chains from one sample sequenced in a study of cytomegalovirus exposure and HLA in healthy donors. The primer mix had 60 Vbeta and 13 Jbeta primers. The data were produced by immunoSEQ multiplex PCR, yet TCRdb's version contains in-frame clones alone and is incomplete. There are some 70,000 clones in the sample, with approximately 7.5% held by the top ten. The specimen sequenced was PBMCs. These receptors originate from a female donor in good health and CMV-seropositive.

The chain employs TRBV5-6 and TRBJ2-3, with D tentatively TRBD1 (5 bases). Germline assignment: CDR1 SGHDT and CDR2 YYEEEE. The germline V and J ends were trimmed by 9 bases and 9 bases, with 17 bases remaining between them. CDR3 length equals 12 residues. CDR3 coding DNA: TGTGCCACCTCTCGGACACTCGAAACGCAGTATTTT. The encoded protein is CATSRTLETQYF.

Worth noting for this clone: The junction departs from germline at one end; a sequencing error may be responsible. The chain employs TRBV11-2 and TRBJ2-5, with unresolved D. Germline V gives CDR1 SGHAT, CDR2 FQNNGV. CDR3 length: 13 residues. The CDR3 DNA follows: TGTGCCAGCAGCGCCCATTACCAGGAGACCCAGTACTTC. This translates into CASSAHYQETQYF.

V is TRBV15 and J is TRBJ1-1, with D tentatively TRBD1 (5 bases). CDR3 length: 14 residues. V lost 0 bases and J lost 10, with 15 bases in between. Germline loops: CDR1 LNHNV, CDR2 YYDKDF (reference sequence). The chain's CDR3 is CATSRDQGGSRAFF. In DNA form, the CDR3 reads TGTGCCACCAGCAGAGATCAGGGAGGTAGTCGAGCTTTCTTT. The whole variable domain, remainder taken from reference TRBV15 and TRBJ1-1, is DAMVIQNPRYQVTQFGKPVTLSCSQTLNHNVMYWYQQKSSQAPKLLFHYYDKDFNNEADTPDNFQSRRPNTSFCFLDIRSPGLGDTAMYLCATSRDQGGSRAFFGQGTRLTVV.

The J gene is TRBJ2-7, the V gene TRBV7-2, with 9 nucleotides matching TRBD1. Trimming removed 5 bases from V and 6 bases from J; junction bases left unmatched: 8. Germline V gene sequence: CDR1 SGHTA, CDR2 FQGNSA. This CDR3 is 14 amino acids long. The CDR3 protein is CASSPRQGEGEQYF. The CDR3 region has the DNA TGTGCCAGCAGCCCAAGACAGGGGGAGGGCGAGCAGTACTTC.

The genes are TRBV27 and TRBJ2-1; D possibly corresponds to TRBD2 (6 bases). The CDR3 extends over 14 amino acids. The germline V gene has CDR1 MNHEY and CDR2 SMNVEV (reference sequence). The V end was cut by 3 bases, the J end by 3 bases, with 9 bases between. The CDR3 protein is CASSLGGIYNEQFF. The CDR3 region has the DNA TGTGCCAGCAGTTTGGGCGGGATCTACAATGAGCAGTTCTTC.

The V gene is TRBV23-1, the J gene TRBJ2-1; tentatively, D is TRBD2 (6 bases). TRBV23-1 carries the ORF label, with uncertain function. The CDR3 is 13 residues long. V shed 4 bases and J shed 7 bases, with 11 bases lying between them. The CDR3 reads CASSREEVNEQFF. CDR3 nucleotide sequence: TGCGCCAGCAGTCGGGAGGAGGTGAATGAGCAGTTCTTC.

V is TRBV7-8 and J is TRBJ1-4, with D possibly TRBD1 on 5 matching bases. This CDR3 region has 17 residues. The germline V gene has CDR1 SGHVS and CDR2 FQNEAQ. Between the trimmed V and J ends, which lost 0 bases and 4 bases, there was a span of 15 bases. The CDR3 loop reads CASSLARRTSLNEKLFF. As DNA, the CDR3 is TGTGCCAGCAGCTTAGCCAGACGGACAAGCCTTAATGAAAAACTGTTTTTT.

The rearrangement links TRBV6-5 to TRBJ1-5; no firm D call. CDR1 MNHEY and CDR2 SVGAGI come from the germline V gene. Deletions cut 6 bases from V and 2 bases from J, with 11 bases between. There are 14 residues in the CDR3. The CDR3 DNA is TGTGCCAGCAGAGCGACTTTTGGCAATCAGCCCCAGCATTTT. Encoded protein: CASRATFGNQPQHF.

The chain employs TRBV13 and TRBJ2-3; 9 nucleotides align to TRBD2. Trimming at V came to 5 bases and at J to 4 bases, leaving 10 bases not matched to a gene. This CDR3 is built from 16 residues. CDR1 is PRHDT and CDR2 is FYEKMQ in the germline V gene (reference sequence). The CDR3 here is CASSPGAGGPPDTQYF. CDR3 in DNA: TGTGCCAGCAGCCCAGGGGCGGGAGGGCCGCCAGATACGCAGTATTTT.

This sequence joins TRBV9 and TRBJ2-5, with D tentatively TRBD2 (5 bases). Trimming took off 0 bases at V and 2 bases at J, with 8 bases between the two ends. This CDR3 spans 14 amino acids. From germline, CDR1 is SGDLS and CDR2 YYNGEE. The CDR3 bases are TGTGCCAGCAGCGTAGGAACGGGGCAAGAGACCCAGTACTTC. It codes for CASSVGTGQETQYF.

The chain couples TRBV7-2 to TRBJ2-3, with 9 bases matching TRBD2. Trimming removed 4 bases from V and 0 bases from J; junction bases left unmatched: 5. Germline V gives CDR1 SGHTA, CDR2 FQGNSA. This CDR3 is 16 amino acids long. The CDR3 protein is CASSSGLATSTDTQYF. CDR3 DNA sequence: TGTGCCAGCAGCTCCGGACTAGCGACTAGCACAGATACGCAGTATTTT. Full variable domain (outside the CDR3, taken from reference TRBV7-2 and TRBJ2-3): GAGVSQSPSNKVTEKGKDVELRCDPISGHTALYWYRQSLGQGLEFLIYFQGNSAPDKSGLPSDRFSAERTGGSVSTLTIQRTQQEDSAVYLCASSSGLATSTDTQYFGPGTRLTVL.

The chain has TRBV7-3 and TRBJ2-5; D perhaps matches TRBD2 (7 bases). Trimming removed 5 bases at V and 11 bases at J, with 21 bases between. CDR1 is SGHTA and CDR2 is FQGTGA in the germline V gene. This CDR3 has 14 residues. CDR3 DNA sequence: TGTGCCAGCAGCCCCCAAGGGGGGGTTGTAGAGCAGTACTTC. Its translation is CASSPQGGVVEQYF.